The source of this TCR beta chain is a study of shared clonotypes between healthy human individuals. Here immunoSEQ multiplex PCR was the method, and the copy in TCRdb shows in-frame clones only, minus some. The data show 550,000 to 800,000 clones, with around 74% seen just once and around 1.6% held by the top ten. Subsets obtained from CD4+ cells comprised CD45RA+ naive and CD45RA-negative memory cells. This clone has a handful of counts. Its matching antigen is unknown. The sample contains more than one DNA sequence encoding this CDR3. Study results and limitations: It was the non-shared clonotypes that had lower generation probabilities than clonotypes shared by all four donors.

The CDR3 sequence is 13 residues long. Deletions cut 5 bases from V and 5 bases from J, with 9 bases between. Germline CDR1 reads SGHVS; CDR2 reads FNYEAQ. Sequencing input: memory CD4+ T cells sorted from blood. Described subset: CD45RA-negative fraction. The TCR comes from a woman in her twenties or thirties in good health. V is TRBV7-6 and J is TRBJ2-2; D gene unclear. CDR3 nucleotides: TGTGCCAGCAGCCCCCAACTAACCGGGGAGCTGTTTTTT. Its translation: CASSPQLTGELFF.